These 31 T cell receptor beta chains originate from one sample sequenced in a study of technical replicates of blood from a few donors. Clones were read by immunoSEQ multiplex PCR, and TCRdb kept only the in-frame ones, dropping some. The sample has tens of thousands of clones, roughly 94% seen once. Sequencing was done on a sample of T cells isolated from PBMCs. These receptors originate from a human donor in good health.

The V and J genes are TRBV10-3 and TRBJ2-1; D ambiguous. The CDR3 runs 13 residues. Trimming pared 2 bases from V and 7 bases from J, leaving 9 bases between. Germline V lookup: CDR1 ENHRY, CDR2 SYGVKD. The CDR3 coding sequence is TGTGCCATCAGTGAGCCCTCCCTGAATGAGCAGTTCTTC. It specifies CAISEPSLNEQFF.

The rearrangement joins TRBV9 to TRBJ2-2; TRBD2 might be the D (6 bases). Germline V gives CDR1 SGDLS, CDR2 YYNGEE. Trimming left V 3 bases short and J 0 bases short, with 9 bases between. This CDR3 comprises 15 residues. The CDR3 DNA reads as TGTGCCAGCAGCGACGGGGGACCGAACACCGGGGAGCTGTTTTTT. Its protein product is CASSDGGPNTGELFF.

In DNA, the CDR3 is TGTGCCAGCAGTTACGAACAGGGGTCCTATGGCTACACCTTC. Protein sequence: CASSYEQGSYGYTF. The V and J genes are TRBV6-5 and TRBJ1-2; 7 nucleotides align to TRBD1. Germline CDR1 and CDR2: MNHEY and SVGAGI. Germline trimming cut 2 bases from V and 4 bases from J; bases unmatched to any gene: 4. The CDR3 has 14 amino acids.

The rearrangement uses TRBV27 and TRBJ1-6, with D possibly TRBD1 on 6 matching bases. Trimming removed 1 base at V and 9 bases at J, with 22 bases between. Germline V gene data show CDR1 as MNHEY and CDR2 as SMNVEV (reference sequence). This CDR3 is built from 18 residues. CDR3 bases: TGTGCCAGCAGTTTATGGGCGCGGTTCGGGGCAGGGGCTTCACCCCTCCACTTT. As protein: CASSLWARFGAGASPLHF.

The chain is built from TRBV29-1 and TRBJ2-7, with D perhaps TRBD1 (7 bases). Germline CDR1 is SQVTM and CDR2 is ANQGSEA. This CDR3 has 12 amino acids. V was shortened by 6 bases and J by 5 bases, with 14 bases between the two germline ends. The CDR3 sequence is CSVGGQIDEQYF. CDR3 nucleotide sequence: TGCAGCGTCGGGGGACAGATCGACGAGCAGTACTTC.

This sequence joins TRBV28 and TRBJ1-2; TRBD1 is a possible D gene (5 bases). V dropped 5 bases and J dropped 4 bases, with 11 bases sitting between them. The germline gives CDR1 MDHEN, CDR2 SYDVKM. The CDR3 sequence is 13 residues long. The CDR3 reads CASSPGTLYGYTF. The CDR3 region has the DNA TGTGCCAGCAGTCCCGGGACTCTCTATGGCTACACCTTC.

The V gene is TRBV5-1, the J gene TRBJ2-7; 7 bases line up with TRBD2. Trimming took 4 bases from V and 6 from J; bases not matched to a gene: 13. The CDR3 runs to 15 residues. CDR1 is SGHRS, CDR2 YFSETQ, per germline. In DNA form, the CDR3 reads TGCGCCAGCAGCACCGTGGGGCGGGGGACCACCGAGCAGTACTTC. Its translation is CASSTVGRGTTEQYF.

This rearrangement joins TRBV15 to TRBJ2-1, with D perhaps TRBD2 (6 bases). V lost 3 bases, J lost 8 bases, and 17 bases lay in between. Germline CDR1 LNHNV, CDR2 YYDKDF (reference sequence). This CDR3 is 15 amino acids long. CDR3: CATSSGWGGIDEQFF. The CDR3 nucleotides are TGTGCCACCAGCAGTGGCTGGGGCGGGATCGATGAGCAGTTCTTC.

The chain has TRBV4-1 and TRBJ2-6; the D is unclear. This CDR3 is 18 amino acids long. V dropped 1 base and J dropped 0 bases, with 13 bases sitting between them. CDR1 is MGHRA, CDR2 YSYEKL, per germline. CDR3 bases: TGCGCCAGCAGCCAAGGATCTATTTGGAGCTCTGGGGCCAACGTCCTGACTTTC. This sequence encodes CASSQGSIWSSGANVLTF.

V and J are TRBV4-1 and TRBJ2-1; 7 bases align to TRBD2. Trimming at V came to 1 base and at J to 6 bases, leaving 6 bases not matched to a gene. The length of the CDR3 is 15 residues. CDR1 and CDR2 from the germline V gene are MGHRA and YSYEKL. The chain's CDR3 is CASSQASGLTNEQFF. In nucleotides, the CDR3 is TGCGCCAGCAGCCAAGCATCGGGACTAACCAATGAGCAGTTCTTC.

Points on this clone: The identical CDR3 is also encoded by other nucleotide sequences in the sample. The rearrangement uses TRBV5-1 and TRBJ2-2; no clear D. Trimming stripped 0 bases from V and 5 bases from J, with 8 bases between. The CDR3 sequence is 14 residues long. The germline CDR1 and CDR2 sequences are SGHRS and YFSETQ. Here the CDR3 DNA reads TGCGCCAGCAGCTTGGCCCGCGTTACCGGGGAGCTGTTTTTT. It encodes CASSLARVTGELFF.

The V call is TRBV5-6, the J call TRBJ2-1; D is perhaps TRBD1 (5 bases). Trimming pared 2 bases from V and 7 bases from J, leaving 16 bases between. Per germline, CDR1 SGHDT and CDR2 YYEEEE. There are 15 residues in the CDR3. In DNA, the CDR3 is TGTGCCAGCAGCTTTATAGAAGGGGCGACGAATGAGCAGTTCTTC. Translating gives CASSFIEGATNEQFF.

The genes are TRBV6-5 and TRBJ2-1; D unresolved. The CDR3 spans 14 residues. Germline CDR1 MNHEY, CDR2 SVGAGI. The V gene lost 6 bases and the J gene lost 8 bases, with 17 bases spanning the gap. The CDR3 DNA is TGTGCCAGCAGACCCCCCGGCAGGTTCGATGAGCAGTTCTTC. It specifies CASRPPGRFDEQFF.

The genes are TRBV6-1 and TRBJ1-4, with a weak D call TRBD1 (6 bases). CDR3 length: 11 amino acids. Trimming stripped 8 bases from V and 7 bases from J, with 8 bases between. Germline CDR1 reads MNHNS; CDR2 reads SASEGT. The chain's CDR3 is CASWTVEKLFF. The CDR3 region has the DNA TGTGCCAGCTGGACAGTTGAAAAACTGTTTTTT.

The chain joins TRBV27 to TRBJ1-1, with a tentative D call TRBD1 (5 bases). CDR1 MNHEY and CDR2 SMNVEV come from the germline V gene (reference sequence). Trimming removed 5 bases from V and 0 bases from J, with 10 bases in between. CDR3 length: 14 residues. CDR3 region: CASSMFRVNTEAFF. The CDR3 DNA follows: TGTGCCAGCAGTATGTTCAGGGTGAACACTGAAGCTTTCTTT.

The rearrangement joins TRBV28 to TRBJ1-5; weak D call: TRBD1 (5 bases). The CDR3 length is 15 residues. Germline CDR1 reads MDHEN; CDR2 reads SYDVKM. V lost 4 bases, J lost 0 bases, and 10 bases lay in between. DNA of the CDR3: TGTGCCAGCAGTTCGAGACAGTATAGCAATCAGCCCCAGCATTTT. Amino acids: CASSSRQYSNQPQHF.

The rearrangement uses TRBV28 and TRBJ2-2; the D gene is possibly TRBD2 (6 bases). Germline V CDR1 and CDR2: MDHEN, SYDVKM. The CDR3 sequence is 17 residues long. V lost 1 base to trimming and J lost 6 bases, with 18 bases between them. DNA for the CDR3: TGTGCCAGCAGTTTATTGGGGGACTTGGGGGAGTCCGGGGAGCTGTTTTTT. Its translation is CASSLLGDLGESGELFF.

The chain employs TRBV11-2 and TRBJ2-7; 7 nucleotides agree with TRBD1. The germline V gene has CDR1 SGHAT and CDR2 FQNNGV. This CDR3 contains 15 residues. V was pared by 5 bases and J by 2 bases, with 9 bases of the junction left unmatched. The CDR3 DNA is TGTGCCAGCAGCACCTACGGACAGGTTACCTACGAGCAGTACTTC. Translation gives CASSTYGQVTYEQYF.

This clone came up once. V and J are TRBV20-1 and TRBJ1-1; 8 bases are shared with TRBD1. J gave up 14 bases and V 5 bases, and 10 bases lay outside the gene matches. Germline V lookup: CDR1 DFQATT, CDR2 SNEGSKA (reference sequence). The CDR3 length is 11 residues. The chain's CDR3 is CSARQGLGSFF. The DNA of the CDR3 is TGCAGTGCTCGACAGGGGTTGGGGTCGTTCTTT.

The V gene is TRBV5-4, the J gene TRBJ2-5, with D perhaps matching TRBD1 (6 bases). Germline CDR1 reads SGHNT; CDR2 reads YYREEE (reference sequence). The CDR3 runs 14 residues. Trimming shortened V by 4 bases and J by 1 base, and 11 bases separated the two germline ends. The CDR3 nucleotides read TGTGCCAGCAGCCTCCTAGGGGGCCAAGAGACCCAGTACTTC. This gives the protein CASSLLGGQETQYF.

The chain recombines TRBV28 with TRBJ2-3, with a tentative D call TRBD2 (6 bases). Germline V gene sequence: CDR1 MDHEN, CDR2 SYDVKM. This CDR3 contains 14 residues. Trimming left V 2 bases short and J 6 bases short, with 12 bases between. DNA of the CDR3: TGTGCCAGCAGTTTAACCCCACGGGGGGATACGCAGTATTTT. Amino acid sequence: CASSLTPRGDTQYF.

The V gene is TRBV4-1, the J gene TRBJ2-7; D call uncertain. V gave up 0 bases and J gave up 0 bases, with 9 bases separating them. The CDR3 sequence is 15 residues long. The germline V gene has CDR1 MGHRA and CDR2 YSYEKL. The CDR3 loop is CASSQDQLYSYEQYF. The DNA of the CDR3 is TGCGCCAGCAGCCAAGATCAACTATACTCCTACGAGCAGTACTTC.

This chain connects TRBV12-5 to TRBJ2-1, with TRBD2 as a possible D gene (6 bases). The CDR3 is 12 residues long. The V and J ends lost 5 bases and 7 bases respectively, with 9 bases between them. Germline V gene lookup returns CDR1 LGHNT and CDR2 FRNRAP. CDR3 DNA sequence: TGTGCTAGTGGTAAGGGACTGAATGAGCAGTTCTTC. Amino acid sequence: CASGKGLNEQFF.

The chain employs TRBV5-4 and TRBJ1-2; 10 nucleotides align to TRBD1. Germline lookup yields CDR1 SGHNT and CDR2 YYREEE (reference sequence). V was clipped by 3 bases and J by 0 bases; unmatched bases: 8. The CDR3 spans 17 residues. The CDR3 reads CASSWGQGIEANYGYTF. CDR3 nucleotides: TGTGCCAGCAGCTGGGGACAGGGGATTGAAGCTAACTATGGCTACACCTTC.

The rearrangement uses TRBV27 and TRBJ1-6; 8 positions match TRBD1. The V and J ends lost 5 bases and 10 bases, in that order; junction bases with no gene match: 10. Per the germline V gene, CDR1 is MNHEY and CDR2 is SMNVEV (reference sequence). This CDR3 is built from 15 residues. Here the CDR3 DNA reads TGTGCCAGCAGTCCCGGGACAGGCTGGGGGTCACCCCTCCACTTT. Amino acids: CASSPGTGWGSPLHF.

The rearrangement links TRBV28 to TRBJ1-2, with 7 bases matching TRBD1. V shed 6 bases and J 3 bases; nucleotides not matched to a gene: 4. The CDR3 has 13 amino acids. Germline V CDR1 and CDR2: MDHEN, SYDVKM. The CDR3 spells CASRSDRDYGYTF. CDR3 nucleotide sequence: TGTGCCAGCAGATCAGACAGGGACTATGGCTACACCTTC.

Here the CDR3 DNA reads TGTGCCAGCAGCTCCCTTGGGTTAGGGGGCGAGAATGAAAAACTGTTTTTT. This sequence encodes CASSSLGLGGENEKLFF. The rearrangement links TRBV5-6 to TRBJ1-4, with 7 nucleotides matching TRBD1. From germline, CDR1 is SGHDT and CDR2 YYEEEE. CDR3 length equals 17 residues. J was trimmed by 5 bases and V by 3 bases; bases with no gene match: 13.

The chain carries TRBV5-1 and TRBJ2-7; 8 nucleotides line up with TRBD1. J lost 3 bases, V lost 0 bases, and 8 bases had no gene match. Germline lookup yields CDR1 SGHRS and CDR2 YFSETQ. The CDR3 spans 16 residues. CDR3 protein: CASSLGRGQDSYEQYF. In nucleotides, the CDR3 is TGCGCCAGCAGCTTGGGTCGGGGACAGGACAGCTACGAGCAGTACTTC.

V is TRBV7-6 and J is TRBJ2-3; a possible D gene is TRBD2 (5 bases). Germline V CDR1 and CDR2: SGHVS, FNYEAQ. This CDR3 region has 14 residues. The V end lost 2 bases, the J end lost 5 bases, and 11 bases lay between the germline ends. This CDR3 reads CASSLSNSEDTQYF. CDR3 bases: TGTGCCAGCAGCTTATCTAATAGCGAAGATACGCAGTATTTT.

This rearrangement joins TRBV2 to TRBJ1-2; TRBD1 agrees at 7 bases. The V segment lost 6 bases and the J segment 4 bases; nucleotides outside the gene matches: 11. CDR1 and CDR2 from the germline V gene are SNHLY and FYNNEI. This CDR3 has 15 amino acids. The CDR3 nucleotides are TGTGCCAGCAGGGAGAGTACAGGGGACCTCTATGGCTACACCTTC. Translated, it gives CASRESTGDLYGYTF.

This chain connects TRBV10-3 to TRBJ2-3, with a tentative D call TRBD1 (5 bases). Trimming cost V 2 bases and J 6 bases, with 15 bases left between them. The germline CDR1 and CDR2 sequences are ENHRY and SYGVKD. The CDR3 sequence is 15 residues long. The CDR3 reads CAISEDPAGSDTQYF. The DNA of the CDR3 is TGTGCCATCAGTGAGGATCCGGCAGGGTCGGATACGCAGTATTTT.